These 21 T cell receptor beta chains came from one sample sequenced in a study of graft-versus-host responses after intestinal transplantation. These receptors' targets are unknown. Sequenced by immunoSEQ multiplex PCR; TCRdb stores in-frame clones only, minus some. The sample lists tens of thousands of clones; approximately 92% were seen once. The sample here was unstimulated CD8+ T cells sorted from spleen or lymph node cells, taken before intestinal transplant. Every receptor here comes from a human donor who received an intestinal transplant.

The gene calls are TRBV2 and TRBJ2-3; possible D gene TRBD2, 7 bases. This CDR3 has 15 residues. From germline, CDR1 is SNHLY and CDR2 FYNNEI. Trimming took 6 bases from V and 0 from J, leaving 13 bases between them. The CDR3 DNA reads TGTGCCAGCAGCGAAAGGGGGGGGAGCACAGATACGCAGTATTTT. Its protein product is CASSERGGSTDTQYF.

The rearrangement uses TRBV13 and TRBJ2-2; 10 nucleotides agree with TRBD2. Germline CDR1 PRHDT, CDR2 FYEKMQ (reference sequence). Germline trimming cut 4 bases from V and 2 bases from J; bases unmatched to any gene: 4. The CDR3 is made up of 16 amino acids. The DNA of the CDR3 is TGTGCCAGCAGCTACCCTAGCGGGGGAAACACCGGGGAGCTGTTTTTT. Its translation is CASSYPSGGNTGELFF.

The chain recombines TRBV7-6 with TRBJ2-1; 9 nucleotides agree with TRBD2. Germline assignment: CDR1 SGHVS and CDR2 FNYEAQ. The CDR3 is 16 amino acids. Trimming at V came to 3 bases and at J to 0 bases, leaving 3 bases not matched to a gene. CDR3 loop: CASSFFSGSSYNEQFF. CDR3 in DNA: TGTGCCAGCAGCTTTTTTAGCGGGAGCTCCTACAATGAGCAGTTCTTC.

The chain joins TRBV7-6 to TRBJ2-7; maybe TRBD2 (6 bases). The CDR3 runs 15 residues. The germline gives CDR1 SGHVS, CDR2 FNYEAQ. Deletions cut 3 bases from V and 7 bases from J, with 19 bases between. The CDR3: CASSFSGSIGREQYF. The CDR3, as DNA: TGTGCCAGCAGCTTTTCAGGATCGATCGGGAGAGAGCAGTACTTC.

This chain joins TRBV7-3 and TRBJ1-1; D not certain. V lost 6 bases and J 1 base, leaving 12 bases between the germline ends. The CDR3 covers 14 residues. CDR1 is SGHTA and CDR2 is FQGTGA in the germline V gene. CDR3 nucleotides: TGTGCCAGCAGTTCCCTAGACCCGAACACTGAAGCTTTCTTT. Translating gives CASSSLDPNTEAFF.

This clone was recorded only once. This chain uses TRBV10-3 with TRBJ2-3, with a weak D call TRBD1 (5 bases). The CDR3 covers 14 residues. Trimming took off 2 bases at V and 0 bases at J, with 6 bases between the two ends. Germline values: CDR1 ENHRY, CDR2 SYGVKD. The DNA of the CDR3 is TGTGCCATCAGTGAGGACAGCAGCACAGATACGCAGTATTTT. As protein: CAISEDSSTDTQYF.

The rearrangement uses TRBV4-1 and TRBJ2-3; D perhaps matches TRBD2 (5 bases). Germline lookup yields CDR1 MGHRA and CDR2 YSYEKL. The CDR3 consists of 15 residues. The V gene lost 4 bases and the J gene lost 1 base, with 12 bases spanning the gap. The CDR3 coding sequence is TGCGCCAGCAGCCTGGGTGGGAGTGGCACAGATACGCAGTATTTT. Protein: CASSLGGSGTDTQYF.

The chain is built from TRBV11-2 and TRBJ1-2; D remains ambiguous. CDR1 SGHAT and CDR2 FQNNGV come from the germline V gene. The V and J ends lost 1 base and 4 bases respectively, with 7 bases between them. The CDR3 loop spans 13 amino acids. The CDR3 DNA reads as TGTGCCAGCAGCTTAGGGGAGACCTATGGCTACACCTTC. Amino acids: CASSLGETYGYTF.

The chain links TRBV28 to TRBJ1-5; TRBD1 is a possible D gene (6 bases). Germline V lookup: CDR1 MDHEN, CDR2 SYDVKM. The CDR3 runs 13 residues. Trimming shortened V by 3 bases and J by 7 bases, and 10 bases separated the two germline ends. CDR3 in amino acids: CASSFQGRQPQHF. CDR3 coding DNA: TGTGCCAGCAGTTTTCAGGGGCGGCAGCCCCAGCATTTT.

The CDR3 here is CASSFPGSDSNYEQYF. In nucleotides, the CDR3 is TGTGCCAGCAGCTTCCCCGGGTCGGACAGCAACTACGAGCAGTACTTC. The V gene is TRBV11-2, the J gene TRBJ2-7, with TRBD1 as a possible D gene (6 bases). CDR1 SGHAT and CDR2 FQNNGV come from the germline V gene. With 3 bases removed from V and 3 bases from J, the gap between germline ends came to 18 bases. The length of the CDR3 is 16 residues.

The V and J genes are TRBV13 and TRBJ2-5, with 8 bases aligning to TRBD1. Judging by the DNA end, TRBJ2-7 fits better; the J call may be wrong. This CDR3 contains 16 residues. CDR1 and CDR2 (germline): PRHDT, FYEKMQ (reference sequence). CDR3 nucleotide sequence: TGTGCCAGCAGCTCACAGGGACAGGCCCTAAGCTACGAGCAGTACTTC. Translation: CASSSQGQALSYEQYF.

In this sample, this clone turned up once. The V and J genes are TRBV5-4 and TRBJ1-1; D is ambiguous. This CDR3 comprises 13 residues. CDR1 and CDR2 from the germline V gene are SGHNT and YYREEE (reference sequence). V was clipped by 0 bases and J by 6 bases, with 9 bases between them. The CDR3 DNA is TGTGCCAGCAGCTTGGAGAGAGGCGCTGAAGCTTTCTTT. Protein sequence: CASSLERGAEAFF.

The chain carries TRBV9 and TRBJ2-3; TRBD2 matches at 9 bases. Germline V lookup: CDR1 SGDLS, CDR2 YYNGEE. The CDR3 is 14 amino acids. V was clipped by 8 bases and J by 2 bases; unmatched bases: 6. In nucleotides, the CDR3 is TGTGCCAGTGCTAGCGGGATTCACACAGATACGCAGTATTTT. It encodes CASASGIHTDTQYF.

The genes are TRBV7-9 and TRBJ2-7; D is possibly TRBD2 (5 bases). This CDR3 comprises 14 residues. Trimming pared 5 bases from V and 0 bases from J, leaving 11 bases between. The germline V gene has CDR1 SEHNR and CDR2 FQNEAQ (reference sequence). CDR3 sequence (DNA): TGTGCCAGCAGCCCATCCGGACTCTCCTACGAGCAGTACTTC. Translating it yields CASSPSGLSYEQYF.

This clone has only one observation. J is TRBJ2-2 and V is TRBV27, with TRBD2 matching over 10 bases. J gave up 7 bases and V 5 bases, and 7 bases lay outside the gene matches. Germline assignment: CDR1 MNHEY and CDR2 SMNVEV (reference sequence). The CDR3 has 15 amino acids. The CDR3 coding sequence is TGTGCCAGCAGTCTCCTAGCGGGAGCGAACGGGGAGCTGTTTTTT. This codes for CASSLLAGANGELFF.

The chain combines TRBV7-9 with TRBJ2-1; the match to TRBD2 covers 9 bases. This CDR3 spans 17 amino acids. Trimming at V came to 1 base and at J to 0 bases, leaving 4 bases not matched to a gene. The germline gives CDR1 SEHNR, CDR2 FQNEAQ (reference sequence). The CDR3 region has the DNA TGTGCCAGCAGCTTAGTGTCTAGCGGGATCTCCTACAATGAGCAGTTCTTC. It encodes CASSLVSSGISYNEQFF.

CDR3 nucleotides: TGTGCCACCACCCCTCTCGGACAGAGCTACACAGATACGCAGTATTTT. Translation: CATTPLGQSYTDTQYF. V is TRBV25-1 and J is TRBJ2-3; tentative D call: TRBD1 (6 bases). This CDR3 is 16 amino acids long. Germline V lookup: CDR1 MGHDK, CDR2 SYGVNS. V lost 10 bases, J lost 2 bases, and 22 bases lay in between. The full variable domain, with the rest looked up from reference TRBV25-1 and TRBJ2-3, is EADIYQTPRYLVIGTGKKITLECSQTMGHDKMYWYQQDPGMELHLIHYSYGVNSTEKGDLSSESTVSRIRTEHFPLTLESARPSHTSQYLCATTPLGQSYTDTQYFGPGTRLTVL.

With respect to this clone: At one of its ends the junction is not consistent with the germline gene, which may arise from a read error. The chain combines TRBV4-1 with TRBJ1-2; D might be TRBD1 (5 bases). Germline CDR1 MGHRA, CDR2 YSYEKL. The CDR3 extends over 16 amino acids. CDR3 bases: TGCGCCAGCAGCCAAGATTTCCAGGGCACTAACTATGGCTGCACCTTC. Amino acid sequence: CASSQDFQGTNYGCTF.

V is TRBV2 and J is TRBJ2-1; 9 nucleotides line up with TRBD2. The CDR3 runs to 15 residues. With V trimmed by 9 bases and J by 7 bases, 13 bases remained unmatched. CDR1 is SNHLY and CDR2 is FYNNEI in the germline V gene. The CDR3 sequence: CASIRVAGGLNEQFF. CDR3 DNA: TGTGCCAGTATAAGAGTGGCGGGGGGGTTGAATGAGCAGTTCTTC.

This chain links TRBV13 with TRBJ1-1; 10 bases align to TRBD1. Trimming took 3 bases from V and 0 from J; bases not matched to a gene: 4. The CDR3 consists of 16 residues. The germline V gene has CDR1 PRHDT and CDR2 FYEKMQ (reference sequence). The CDR3 DNA reads as TGTGCCAGCAGCTTGGGGACAGGGGCCATGAACACTGAAGCTTTCTTT. Protein: CASSLGTGAMNTEAFF.

This chain uses TRBV4-3 with TRBJ1-1; D not certain. The V and J ends lost 2 bases and 3 bases respectively, with 13 bases between them. This CDR3 has 15 amino acids. From germline, CDR1 is LGHNA and CDR2 YSLEER. The DNA of the CDR3 is TGCGCCAGCAGCCAATCGCGTTTGGGCTACACTGAAGCTTTCTTT. Encoded protein: CASSQSRLGYTEAFF.